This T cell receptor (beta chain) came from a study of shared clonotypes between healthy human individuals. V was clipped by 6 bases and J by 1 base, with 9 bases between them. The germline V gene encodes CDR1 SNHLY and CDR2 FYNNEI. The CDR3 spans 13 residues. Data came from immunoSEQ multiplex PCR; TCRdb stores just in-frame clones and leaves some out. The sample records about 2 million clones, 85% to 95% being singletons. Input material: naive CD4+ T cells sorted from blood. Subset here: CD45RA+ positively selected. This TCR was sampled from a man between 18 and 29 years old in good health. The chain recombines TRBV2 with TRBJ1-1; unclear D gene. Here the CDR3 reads CASRIGPNTEAFF. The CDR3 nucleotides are TGTGCCAGCAGGATAGGGCCGAACACTGAAGCTTTCTTT.